The clone carrying this T cell receptor beta chain was picked up a small number of times. The target antigen is unknown. In the same sample, other DNA sequences code for this CDR3. The authors reverse transcribed all of the isolated RNA, so sequencing captured expressed TCRB transcripts. About 3.5 million reads, on average, came from each naive, central memory and regulatory T cell sample. Sequencing used immunoSEQ multiplex PCR; TCRdb keeps in-frame clones, though not all of them. The sample consists of roughly 700,000 clones, around 15% of them appearing once. CDR3 length: 12 residues. Trimming left V 4 bases short and J 4 bases short, with 7 bases between. The germline V gene has CDR1 SNHLY and CDR2 FYNNEI. The source of the sample is a study of beta chain features in type 1 diabetes. General observations from the study: The study found that naive, central memory and Treg TCRB repertoires appeared more similar in patients than in healthy donors. Over-representation of high TCR-expressing cells was a possible consequence of cDNA sequencing. Shortening of TCRB CDR3s, moderate but significant, appeared in all four CD4+ subsets of Type 1 diabetes patients. Type 1 diabetes patients had fewer VDJ junction insertions and more deletions.

Sequencing was carried out using naive CD4+ T cells from blood. The chain couples TRBV2 to TRBJ1-2, with D possibly TRBD1 on 5 matching bases. The sequence was obtained from a young man with type 1 diabetes. The CDR3 DNA reads TGTGCCAGCAGTGGACAGTCCTATGGCTACACCTTC. Translating gives CASSGQSYGYTF.